This T cell receptor beta chain derives from a study of T cell responses to AZD1222 COVID-19 vaccine. Notes on the study in general: Once two AZD1222 doses were given, Spike-specific TCR breadth and depth went up.

The CDR3 loop spans 14 amino acids. J lost 1 base, V lost 5 bases, and 4 bases had no gene match. The germline CDR1 and CDR2 sequences are SNHLY and FYNNEI. About this clone: Its target is unknown.

Sequenced by immunoSEQ multiplex PCR; TCRdb stores in-frame clones only, minus some. This table has fewer than 70,000 clones, about 88% appearing once. The chain employs TRBV2 and TRBJ1-1; 7 bases align to TRBD1. The starting material was peripheral blood, obtained 28 days after the second AZD1222 dose. The source is an adult who received the AZD1222 COVID-19 vaccine. CDR3 nucleotides: TGTGCCAGCAGTCCGGGACAGCCGAACACTGAAGCTTTCTTT. Amino acids: CASSPGQPNTEAFF.